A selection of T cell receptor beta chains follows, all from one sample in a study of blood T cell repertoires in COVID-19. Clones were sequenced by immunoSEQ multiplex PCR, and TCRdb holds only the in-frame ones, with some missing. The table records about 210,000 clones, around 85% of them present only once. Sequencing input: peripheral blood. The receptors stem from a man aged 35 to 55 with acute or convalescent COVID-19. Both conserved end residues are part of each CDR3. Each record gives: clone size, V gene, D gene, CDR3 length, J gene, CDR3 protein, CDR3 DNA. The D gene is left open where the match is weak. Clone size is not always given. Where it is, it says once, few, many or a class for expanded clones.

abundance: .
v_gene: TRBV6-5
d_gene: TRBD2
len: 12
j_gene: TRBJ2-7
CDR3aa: CASSYWGGEQYF
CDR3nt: TGTGCCAGCAGTTACTGGGGGGGCGAGCAGTACTTC

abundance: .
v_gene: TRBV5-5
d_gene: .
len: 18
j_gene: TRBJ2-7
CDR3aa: CASSVAGGFPGSSYEQYF
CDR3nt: TGTGCCAGCAGCGTAGCAGGTGGATTTCCGGGAAGCTCCTACGAGCAGTACTTC

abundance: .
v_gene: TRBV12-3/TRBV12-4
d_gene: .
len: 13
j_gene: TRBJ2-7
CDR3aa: CASSPDSSYEQYF
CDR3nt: TGTGCCAGCAGTCCGGACAGTTCCTACGAGCAGTACTTC

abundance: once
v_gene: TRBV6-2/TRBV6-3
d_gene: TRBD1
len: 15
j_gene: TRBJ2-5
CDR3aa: CASSYYKGQQETQYF
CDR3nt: TGTGCCAGCAGTTACTACAAGGGACAGCAAGAGACCCAGTACTTC

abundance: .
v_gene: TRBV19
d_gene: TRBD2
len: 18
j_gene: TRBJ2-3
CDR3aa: CASSIALRSGGRTDTQYF
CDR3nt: TGTGCCAGTAGTATAGCGCTTCGTAGCGGGGGCCGCACAGATACGCAGTATTTT

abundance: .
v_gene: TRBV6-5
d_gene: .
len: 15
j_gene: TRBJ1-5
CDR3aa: CASRNRGGSNQPQHF
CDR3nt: TGTGCCAGCAGGAACCGTGGAGGTAGCAATCAGCCCCAGCATTTT

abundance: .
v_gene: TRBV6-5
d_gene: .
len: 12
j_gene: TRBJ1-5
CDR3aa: CASQGRGATQHF
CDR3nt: TGTGCCAGCCAGGGACGGGGGGCGACCCAGCATTTT

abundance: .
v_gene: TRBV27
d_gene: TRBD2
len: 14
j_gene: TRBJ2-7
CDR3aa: CASSLSGETYEQYF
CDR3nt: TGTGCCAGCAGTCTTAGCGGGGAGACCTACGAGCAGTACTTC

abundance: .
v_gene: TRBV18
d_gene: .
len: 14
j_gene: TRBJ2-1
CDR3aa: CASSEDSSYNEQFF
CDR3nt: TGTGCCAGCTCAGAGGACAGTTCCTACAATGAGCAGTTCTTC

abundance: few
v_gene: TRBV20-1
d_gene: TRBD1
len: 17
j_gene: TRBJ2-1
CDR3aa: CSASGSTRDRGGNEQFF
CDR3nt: TGCAGTGCTAGTGGTTCAACCCGGGACAGGGGGGGGAATGAGCAGTTCTTC

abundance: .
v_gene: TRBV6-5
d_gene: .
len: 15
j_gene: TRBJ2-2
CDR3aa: CASTTGFGNTGELFF
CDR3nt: TGTGCCAGCACTACAGGGTTCGGGAACACCGGGGAGCTGTTTTTT

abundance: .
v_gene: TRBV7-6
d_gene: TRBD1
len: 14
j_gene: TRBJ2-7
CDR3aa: CASSRLTGGNEQYF
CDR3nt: TGTGCCAGCAGCAGACTGACAGGGGGCAACGAGCAGTACTTC

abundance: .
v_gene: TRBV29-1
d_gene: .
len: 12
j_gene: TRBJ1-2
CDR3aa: CSVATSSYGYTF
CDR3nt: TGCAGCGTTGCGACATCTTCCTATGGCTACACCTTC

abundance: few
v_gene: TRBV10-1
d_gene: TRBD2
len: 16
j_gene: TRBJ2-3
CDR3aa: CASSETSGIGTDTQYF
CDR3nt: TGCGCCAGCAGTGAGACTAGCGGGATTGGGACAGATACGCAGTATTTT

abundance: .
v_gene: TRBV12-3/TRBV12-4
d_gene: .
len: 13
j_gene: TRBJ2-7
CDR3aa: CASRHPQGYEQYF
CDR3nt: TGTGCCAGCAGACACCCTCAGGGATACGAGCAGTACTTC

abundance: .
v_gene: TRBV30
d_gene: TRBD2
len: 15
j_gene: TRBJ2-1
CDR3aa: CAWGRLAGGPGEQFF
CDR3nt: TGTGCCTGGGGGCGTCTAGCGGGAGGGCCGGGGGAGCAGTTCTTC

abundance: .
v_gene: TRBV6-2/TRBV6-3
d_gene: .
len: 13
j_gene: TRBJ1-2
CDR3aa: CASSITTGYGYTF
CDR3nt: TGTGCCAGCAGTATAACTACAGGGTATGGCTACACCTTC

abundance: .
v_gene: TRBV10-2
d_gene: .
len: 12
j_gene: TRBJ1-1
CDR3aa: CASTPRNTEAFF
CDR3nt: TGCGCCAGCACCCCCAGGAACACTGAAGCTTTCTTT

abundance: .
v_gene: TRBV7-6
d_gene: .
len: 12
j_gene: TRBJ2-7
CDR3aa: CASSLGTGEQYF
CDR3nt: TGTGCCAGCAGCTTAGGTACGGGTGAGCAGTACTTC

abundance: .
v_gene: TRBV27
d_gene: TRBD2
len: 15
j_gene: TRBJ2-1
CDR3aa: CASSLVAGEYNEQFF
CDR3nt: TGTGCCAGCAGTTTAGTAGCGGGAGAATACAATGAGCAGTTCTTC

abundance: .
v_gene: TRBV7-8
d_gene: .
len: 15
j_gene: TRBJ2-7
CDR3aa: CASSLAGGRSYEQYF
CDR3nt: TGTGCCAGCAGCTTGGCGGGTGGGAGGTCCTACGAGCAGTACTTC

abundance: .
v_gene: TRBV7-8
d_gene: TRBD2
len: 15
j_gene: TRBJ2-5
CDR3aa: CASSFRGGLLETQYF
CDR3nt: TGTGCCAGCAGCTTTCGGGGGGGGCTCCTAGAGACCCAGTACTTC

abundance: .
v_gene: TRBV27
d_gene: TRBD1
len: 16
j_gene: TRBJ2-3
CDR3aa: CASSPGTGYTTDTQYF
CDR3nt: TGTGCCAGCAGTCCCGGGACAGGGTATACCACAGATACGCAGTATTTT

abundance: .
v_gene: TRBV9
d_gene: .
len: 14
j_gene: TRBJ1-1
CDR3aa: CASSAQYANTEAFF
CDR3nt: TGTGCCAGCAGCGCCCAGTACGCGAACACTGAAGCTTTCTTT

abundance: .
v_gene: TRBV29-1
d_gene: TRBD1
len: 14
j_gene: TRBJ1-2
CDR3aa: CSVEPGQGNYGYTF
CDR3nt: TGCAGCGTTGAACCGGGACAGGGAAACTATGGCTACACCTTC

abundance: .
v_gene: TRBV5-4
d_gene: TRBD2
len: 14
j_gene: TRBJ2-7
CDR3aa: CASSLAGAGYEQYF
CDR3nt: TGTGCCAGCAGTCTAGCGGGAGCTGGCTACGAGCAGTACTTC

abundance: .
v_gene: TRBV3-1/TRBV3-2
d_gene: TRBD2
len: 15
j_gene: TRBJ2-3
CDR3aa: CASSVGGGRSDTQYF
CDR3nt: TGTGCCAGCAGTGTCGGGGGCGGGAGGTCAGATACGCAGTATTTT

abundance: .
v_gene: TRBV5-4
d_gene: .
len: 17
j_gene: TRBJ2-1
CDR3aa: CASSGIKGLTGYNEQFF
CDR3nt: TGTGCCAGCAGCGGCATCAAGGGACTGACGGGTTACAATGAGCAGTTCTTC

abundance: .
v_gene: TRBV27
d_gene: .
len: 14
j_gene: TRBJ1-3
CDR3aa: CASSSRVSGNTIYF
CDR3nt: TGTGCCAGCAGTAGCAGGGTATCTGGAAACACCATATATTTT

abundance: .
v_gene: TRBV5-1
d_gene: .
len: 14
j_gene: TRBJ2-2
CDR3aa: CASLGATNTGELFF
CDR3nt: TGCGCCAGCCTGGGGGCGACGAACACCGGGGAGCTGTTTTTT

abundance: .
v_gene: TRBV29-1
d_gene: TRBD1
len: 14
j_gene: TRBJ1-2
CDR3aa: CSVVRDRENYGYTF
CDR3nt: TGCAGCGTTGTACGGGACAGGGAAAACTATGGCTACACCTTC

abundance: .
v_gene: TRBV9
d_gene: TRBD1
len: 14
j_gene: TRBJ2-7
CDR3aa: CASSGQGVASEQYF
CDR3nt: TGTGCCAGCAGCGGCCAGGGGGTGGCCTCCGAGCAGTACTTC

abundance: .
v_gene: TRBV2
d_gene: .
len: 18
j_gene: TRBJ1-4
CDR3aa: CASSEGTAYGVANEKLFF
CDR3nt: TGTGCCAGCAGTGAAGGGACAGCGTACGGGGTAGCTAATGAAAAACTGTTTTTT

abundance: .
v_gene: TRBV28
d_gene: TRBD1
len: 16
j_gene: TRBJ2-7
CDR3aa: CASSRGTGGSSYEQYF
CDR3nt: TGTGCCAGCAGTCGCGGGACAGGGGGCAGCTCCTACGAGCAGTACTTC

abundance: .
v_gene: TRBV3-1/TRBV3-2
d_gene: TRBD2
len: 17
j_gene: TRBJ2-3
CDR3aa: CASSLGTSGAMTDTQYF
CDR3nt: TGTGCCAGCAGCCTCGGGACTAGCGGGGCGATGACAGATACGCAGTATTTT

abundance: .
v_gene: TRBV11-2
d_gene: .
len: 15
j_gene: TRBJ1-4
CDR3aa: CASSLVGRRREKLFF
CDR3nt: TGTGCCAGCAGCTTAGTGGGCAGGAGGCGGGAAAAACTGTTTTTT

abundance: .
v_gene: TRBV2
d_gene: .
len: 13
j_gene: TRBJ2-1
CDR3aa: CASSVRVFNEQFF
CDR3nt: TGTGCCAGCAGTGTAAGAGTTTTCAATGAGCAGTTCTTC

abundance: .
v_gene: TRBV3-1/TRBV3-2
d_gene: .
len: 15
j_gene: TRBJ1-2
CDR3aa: CASSPDRWANYGYTF
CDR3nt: TGTGCCAGCAGCCCCGACAGGTGGGCTAACTATGGCTACACCTTC

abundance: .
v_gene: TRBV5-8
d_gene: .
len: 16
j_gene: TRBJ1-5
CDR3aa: CASSFIRGNHNQPQHF
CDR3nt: TGTGCCAGCAGCTTTATCAGGGGAAATCACAATCAGCCCCAGCATTTT

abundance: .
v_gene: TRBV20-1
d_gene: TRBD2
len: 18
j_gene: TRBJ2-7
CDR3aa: CSASGTSGRDFWVYEQYF
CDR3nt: TGCAGTGCCAGTGGGACTAGCGGGAGGGATTTTTGGGTCTACGAGCAGTACTTC

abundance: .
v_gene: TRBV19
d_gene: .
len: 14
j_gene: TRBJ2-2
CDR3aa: CASSILISGGELFF
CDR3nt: TGTGCCAGTAGTATTCTCATTTCGGGCGGGGAGCTGTTTTTT

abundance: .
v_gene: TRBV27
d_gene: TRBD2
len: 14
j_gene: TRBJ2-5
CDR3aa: CASSPRTSPETQYF
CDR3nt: TGTGCCAGCAGTCCAAGGACTAGTCCGGAGACCCAGTACTTC

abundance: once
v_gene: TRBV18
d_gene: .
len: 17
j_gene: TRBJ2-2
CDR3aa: CASSTARVAANTGELFF
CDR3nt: TGTGCCAGCTCAACCGCTCGAGTAGCGGCGAACACCGGGGAGCTGTTTTTT

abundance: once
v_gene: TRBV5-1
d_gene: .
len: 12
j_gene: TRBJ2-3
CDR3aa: CASSFYADTQYF
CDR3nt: TGCGCCAGCAGCTTTTATGCAGATACGCAGTATTTT

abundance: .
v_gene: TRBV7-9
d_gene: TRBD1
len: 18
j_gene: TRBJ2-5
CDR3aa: CASSKYLTTGGGGETQYF
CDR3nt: TGTGCCAGCAGCAAGTACCTAACAACAGGGGGCGGAGGAGAGACCCAGTACTTC

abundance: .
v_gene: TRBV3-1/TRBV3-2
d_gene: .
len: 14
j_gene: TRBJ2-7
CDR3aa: CASSQGAAVREQYF
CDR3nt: TGTGCCAGCAGCCAAGGAGCGGCGGTTCGCGAGCAGTACTTC

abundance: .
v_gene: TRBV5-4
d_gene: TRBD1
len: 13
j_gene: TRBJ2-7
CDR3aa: CASTDRDSYEQYF
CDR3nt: TGTGCCAGCACTGACAGGGACTCCTACGAGCAGTACTTC

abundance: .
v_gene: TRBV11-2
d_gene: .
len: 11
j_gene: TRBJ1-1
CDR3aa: CASSLVPGEFF
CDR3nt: TGTGCCAGCAGCTTAGTTCCCGGAGAATTCTTT

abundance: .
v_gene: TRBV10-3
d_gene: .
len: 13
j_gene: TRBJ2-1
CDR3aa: CAIGDGGNNEQFF
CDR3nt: TGTGCCATCGGCGACGGGGGTAACAATGAGCAGTTCTTC